Each of the 8 T cell receptor beta chains below was sequenced from the same sample in a study of post-analysis software for immune sequencing data. Each TCR beta cDNA library carried unique molecular identifiers. TCRdb processed the PCR reads anew with MiXCR; each CDR3 protein has one entry. The data contain some 690,000 distinct CDR3 sequences, approximately 59% of them seen just once; the ten biggest clones take up around 10%. Study conclusions and caveats: The five TRBV segments detected at higher frequency in patients than in controls included TRBV5-6, TRBV5-1 and TRBV20-1.

Their target antigens are unknown. Sequenced sample: blood. These receptors all stem from a girl aged 2 to 9 with multiple sclerosis.

A single count supports this clonotype. This sequence joins TRBV24-1 and TRBJ1-4; tentatively, D is TRBD1 (5 bases). CDR1 and CDR2 from the germline V gene are KGHDR and SFDVKD. The CDR3 length is 16 residues. The germline V and J ends were trimmed by 12 bases and 10 bases, with 29 bases remaining between them. CDR3 loop: CAFTSVFPGRLGKLFF. In DNA, the CDR3 is TGTGCCTTCACCAGTGTTTTCCCGGGGCGTCTAGGAAAACTGTTTTTT.

V is TRBV20-1 and J is TRBJ2-7, with D unresolved. Germline lookup yields CDR1 DFQATT and CDR2 SNEGSKA (reference sequence). V shed 0 bases and J shed 1 base, with 10 bases lying between them. The CDR3 runs 14 residues. The CDR3 DNA is TGCAGTGCTAGAGATCCAGTGGTATCCTACGAGCAGTACTTC. This sequence encodes CSARDPVVSYEQYF.

In the case of this clonotype: Because it lacks the conserved phenylalanine or tryptophan at the end, this CDR3 is likely a read error. It is unclear where the CDR3 begins or ends on the DNA, so no DNA is shown, and the CDR3 is as TCRdb lists it. This sequence joins TRBV11-2 and TRBJ2-1; the table assigns TRBD1, which was not confirmed against the DNA. The CDR3 is made up of 14 amino acids, end residues included. CDR1 is SGHAT, CDR2 FQNNGV, per germline. The CDR3 here is CASSPLTGKGEQFA.

This clonotype occurred a few times. The chain carries TRBV6-2 or TRBV6-3 and TRBJ2-1, with D possibly matching TRBD1 (5 bases). CDR1 MNHEY and CDR2 SVGEGT come from the germline V gene. The ends were cut back, 7 bases at V and 0 bases at J, with 13 bases in the middle. This CDR3 has 15 amino acids. CDR3 DNA sequence: TGTGCCAGCACCTTCCAGGGAAGCTCCTACAATGAGCAGTTCTTC. Encoded protein: CASTFQGSSYNEQFF.

This chain uses TRBV7-2 with TRBJ2-4, with 12 bases fitting TRBD2. The CDR3 loop spans 15 amino acids. The germline CDR1 and CDR2 sequences are SGHTA and FQGNSA. V lost 7 bases, J lost 2 bases, and 3 bases stayed unmatched. CDR3 DNA sequence: TGTGCCAGCACCCTAGCGGGGGGGTCCAAAAACATTCAGTACTTC. It is translated as CASTLAGGSKNIQYF.

This clonotype has just a few counts. The chain employs TRBV12-3 or TRBV12-4 and TRBJ2-5; no firm D call. The V end lost 5 bases, the J end lost 5 bases, and 9 bases lay between the germline ends. This CDR3 region has 12 residues. This CDR3 reads CASSPTLETQYF. CDR3 nucleotides: TGTGCCAGCAGTCCTACCCTGGAGACCCAGTACTTC.

This clonotype was recorded a few times. The genes are TRBV12-3 or TRBV12-4 and TRBJ2-1, with D uncertain. Gene TRBJ2-7 matches the end of the DNA better, so the J call may be wrong. The CDR3 totals 12 residues. CDR3 DNA sequence: TGTGCCAGCAGCCCCTCCTACAATGAGCAGTACTTC. It translates to CASSPSYNEQYF.

V usage is TRBV3-1 and J usage is TRBJ2-1, with 8 positions matching TRBD1. In germline, CDR1 is LGHDT, CDR2 YNNKEL (reference sequence). The CDR3 contains 15 residues. The trim removed 1 base at V and 7 bases at J, leaving 6 bases unmatched. CDR3 coding DNA: TGTGCCAGCAGCCAAGTCCAGGGGGCTGGGAATGAGCAGTTCTTC. Its protein is CASSQVQGAGNEQFF.